Here is one T cell receptor beta chain with its context. Here immunoSEQ multiplex PCR was the method, and the copy in TCRdb shows in-frame clones only, minus some. The data hold 85,000 to 120,000 clones, with 90% observed a single time. The data are from a study of OX40 agonist ivuxolimab in advanced cancers. CDR1 is SGHKS and CDR2 is YYEKEE in the germline V gene (reference sequence). The CDR3 spans 13 residues. V lost 0 bases to trimming and J lost 5 bases, with 8 bases between them. This specimen consisted of CD4+ or CD8+ T cells sorted from blood, obtained in a trial of the OX40 agonist ivuxolimab. The rearrangement uses TRBV5-5 and TRBJ1-1; the D gene is possibly TRBD1 (6 bases). The origin of this receptor is an adult with an advanced solid tumor such as melanoma, head and neck, liver or kidney cancer. This chain's CDR3 is CASSLDRDTEAFF. The CDR3 DNA reads as TGTGCCAGCAGCTTGGACAGGGATACTGAAGCTTTCTTT.